A few counts support the clone carrying this TCR beta chain. The antigen is undetermined. This entry belongs to a study of human T cells and chemical hapten exposure. The wider study: The cohort included alopecia areata under or over 50% scalp, totalis and universalis.

As for time point: pre-sensitization, week 0. As for treatment: therapeutic diphenylcyclopropenone sensitization with weekly scalp DPC. Trimming removed 3 bases at V and 6 bases at J, with 10 bases between. Germline V CDR1 and CDR2: SGDLS, YYNGEE. CDR3 length: 13 amino acids. It was the library that attached unique molecular identifiers to individual cDNA molecules. TCRdb independently ran MiXCR on the RACE reads; one entry per CDR3 protein. The sample includes 150,000 to 200,000 distinct CDR3 sequences, around 30% of them seen just once. General study points: The immune response of these alopecia patients might not match healthy individuals'. With DPC sensitization, TCRs exceeding 1 in 1000 frequency showed no change.

This chain links TRBV9 with TRBJ2-1; D is possibly TRBD1 or TRBD2 (5 bases each). The specimen comprised whole blood, sampled in connection with sensitization to the hapten diphenylcyclopropenone (DPC). The source of this sequence is a woman under 40 with alopecia areata. Some clones in this sample may be carry-over from other donors' samples. CDR3 DNA: TGTGCCAGCAGCGCGGGACCGATCAATGAGCAGTTCTTC. Translating it yields CASSAGPINEQFF.